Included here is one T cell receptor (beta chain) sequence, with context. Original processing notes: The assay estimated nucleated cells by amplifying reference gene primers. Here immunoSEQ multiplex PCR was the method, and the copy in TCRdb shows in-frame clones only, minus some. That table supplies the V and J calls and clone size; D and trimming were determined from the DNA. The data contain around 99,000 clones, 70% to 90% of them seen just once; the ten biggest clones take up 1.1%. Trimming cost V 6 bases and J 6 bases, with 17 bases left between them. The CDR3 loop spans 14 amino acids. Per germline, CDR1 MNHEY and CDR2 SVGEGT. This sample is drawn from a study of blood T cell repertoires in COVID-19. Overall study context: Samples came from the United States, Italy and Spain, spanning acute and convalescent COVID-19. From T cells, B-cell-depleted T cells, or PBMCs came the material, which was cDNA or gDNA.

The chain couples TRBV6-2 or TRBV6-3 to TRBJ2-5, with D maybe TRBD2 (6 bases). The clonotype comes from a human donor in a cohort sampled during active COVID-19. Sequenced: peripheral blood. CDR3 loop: CASSPAGRLQTQYF. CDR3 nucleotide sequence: TGTGCCAGCAGCCCCGCGGGGAGGCTTCAGACCCAGTACTTC.